This T cell receptor beta chain was sequenced during a study of T cells after yellow fever vaccination (dated by TCRdb to between 2019 and 2020). With regard to the full study: Libraries from fractions with low cell numbers were prepared with the SMART-Seq v4 Ultra Low Input RNA kit. Bulk PBMC replicates and cell subsets were isolated from blood drawn at multiple timepoints before and after both primary and secondary immunization. To follow T-cell clones before and after primary and booster YFV17D yellow fever vaccination, bulk TCR alpha and beta repertoires were sequenced over time. Two healthy male donors, one aged 18 to 29 and one aged 30 to 39 years, were included in the cohort.

Sequencing instrument: Illumina NovaSeq 6000. TCR cDNA was synthesized by 5'RACE template switching, which introduced a universal primer site and unique molecular identifiers. Priming of cDNA synthesis was performed from both the TCR alpha and TCR beta constant segments. Two PCR steps were used to amplify libraries, with sample barcodes and sequencing adapters being added in the second step. Sequencing of the libraries was done on either Illumina HiSeq 2500 (2x100 bp) or NovaSeq (2x150 bp). In the original analysis: MIGEC was used to demultiplex reads and collapse the reads into UMI consensus sequences, and MiXCR was used for V(D)J alignment. Clonotypes responding to the vaccine were identified with edgeR on replicate PBMC samples, with the criteria of FDR below 0.01 and a log2 fold change above 5 up to day 15. CD4 or CD8 identity was assigned to each bulk clonotype according to whether the clonotype was present at higher abundance in the sequenced CD4 repertoire or the sequenced CD8 repertoire. TCRdb redid the processing of the public reads, applying fastp at Q25 and MiXCR, and retained in-frame beta chains. Every distinct CDR3 protein forms one entry, paired with its most common genes and DNA. These V and J calls rely on TCRdb rather than the paper's analysis. The sample table shows some 120,000 distinct CDR3 sequences, and roughly 15% are seen once. Around 46% of the sample goes to the ten largest clones.

Taken from cysteine to phenylalanine, the CDR3 has 14 residues. The entry retains the CDR3 DNA only, 42 bases that are in frame from base 1. V and J are truncated by 3 bases and 0 bases respectively, leaving an intervening sequence of 9 bases. Based on the germline V gene (reference sequence), the CDR1 and CDR2 sequences are LNHDA and SQIVND. The full study reports these points: Compared with the primary T-cell response, the secondary T-cell response was weaker but faster, peaking on day 5 rather than day 15. After the booster, most of the clones that had expanded following primary vaccination were detected again (approximately 96% of CD4 and around 90% of CD8), which suggests that memory was broadly maintained. A small fraction of clonotypes showed up in both the CD4 and CD8 compartments, probably as a result of convergent recombination. Only a couple of donors were included in the study, so the extent to which the findings can be generalized is limited. Because abundant contaminating clonotypes from the bulk population could be contained in FACS-sorted repertoires, computational filtering was required.

The meaning of the sample's treatment or condition label: live attenuated yellow fever vaccine strain. A standard Ficoll-Paque protocol was used to isolate PBMCs from peripheral blood. Dynabeads CD4 and CD8 positive selection kits were used to isolate the CD4 and CD8 T-cell fractions. TriZol was used to extract RNA from bulk PBMCs, from CD4 and CD8 fractions, and from dextramer-positive and dextramer-negative fractions. Of note for this clonotype: Its antigen is unknown. Within one base of it there is no much larger clone, and no base qualities were kept.

The sequences come from CD8+ T cells sorted from PBMCs, collected 5 days after the yellow fever booster vaccination. The receptor was isolated from a man between 18 and 29 years old who received the YFV17D yellow fever vaccine. The rearrangement combines TRBV19 with TRBJ2-7, with the D gene not clear enough to name. The DNA is TGTGCCAGTAGTATTTCTGGAAGCTCCTACGAGCAGTACTTC. This yields the protein CASSISGSSYEQYF.